The 17 T cell receptor beta chains below were found in one sample sequenced in a study of T cell responses to AZD1222 COVID-19 vaccine. Profiling relied on immunoSEQ multiplex PCR, and the TCRdb table lists in-frame clones only, not all of them. This table has more than 140,000 clones, about 90% appearing once. Source: peripheral blood, taken on day 0 of AZD1222 vaccination. All receptors derive from an adult in good health.

CDR3 in DNA: TGTGCCAGCAGTTTGGGGTTGCCCCAGCATTTT. Translation gives CASSLGLPQHF. The J gene is TRBJ1-5, the V gene TRBV12-3 or TRBV12-4; D gene ambiguous. Deletions cut 3 bases from V and 9 bases from J, with 6 bases between. The CDR3 sequence is 11 residues long.

To note about this clone: An end of the junction differs from the germline gene, which may be a read error. The chain uses TRBV11-3 and TRBJ2-5; TRBD1 agrees at 9 bases. There are 20 residues in the CDR3. Looked up from germline, CDR1 is SGHNT and CDR2 is YENEEA. The CDR3 DNA reads as TGTGCCGGCAGCTCCCGTACCCATCCGGTGGGGACAGGGTACCAAGAGACCCAGTACTTC. Protein sequence: CAGSSRTHPVGTGYQETQYF. The whole variable domain, filled in from reference TRBV11-3 and TRBJ2-5, reads EAGVVQSPRYKIIEKKQPVAFWCNPISGHNTLYWYLQNLGQGPELLIRYENEEAVDDSQLPKDRFSAERLKGVDSTLKIQPAELGDSAVYLCAGSSRTHPVGTGYQETQYFGPGTRLLVL.

The J gene is TRBJ2-3, the V gene TRBV4-1; 13 bases line up with TRBD2. There are 15 residues in the CDR3. Germline CDR1 reads MGHRA; CDR2 reads YSYEKL. V shed 4 bases and J 7 bases; nucleotides not matched to a gene: 5. The CDR3 region has the DNA TGCGCCAGCAGCCCACTAGCGGGAGGGCCGAATACGCAGTATTTT. Translating gives CASSPLAGGPNTQYF.

This sequence joins TRBV6-5 and TRBJ1-2; weak D call: TRBD1 (6 bases). The V and J ends lost 6 bases and 10 bases respectively, with 18 bases between them. The CDR3 sequence is 13 residues long. Germline-derived CDR1 and CDR2 are MNHEY and SVGAGI. Here the CDR3 reads CASRSPGAYTYTF. CDR3 bases: TGTGCCAGCAGGTCGCCAGGGGCCTACACCTACACCTTC.

The chain combines TRBV5-1 with TRBJ1-5; possible D gene TRBD1, 5 bases. Germline CDR1 SGHRS, CDR2 YFSETQ. The CDR3 has 15 amino acids. V was pared by 0 bases and J by 2 bases, with 9 bases between. The DNA of the CDR3 is TGCGCCAGCAGCTTGGGAGGGGATCGCAATCAGCCCCAGCATTTT. Translating gives CASSLGGDRNQPQHF.

This rearrangement joins TRBV20-1 to TRBJ1-5; TRBD1 might be the D (5 bases). CDR1 and CDR2 (germline): DFQATT, SNEGSKA (reference sequence). The ends were cut back, 3 bases at V and 2 bases at J, with 11 bases in the middle. This CDR3 comprises 14 residues. CDR3 loop: CSASGGFGNQPQHF. CDR3 nucleotides: TGCAGTGCTAGTGGGGGGTTCGGCAATCAGCCCCAGCATTTT.

The chain is built from TRBV6-2 or TRBV6-3 and TRBJ1-4, with 7 bases that match TRBD1. CDR3 length: 20 residues. The V and J ends lost 0 bases and 1 base, in that order; junction bases with no gene match: 14. The germline gives CDR1 MNHEY, CDR2 SVGEGT. CDR3 sequence: CASSYSRRGRMGETNEKLFF. CDR3 DNA sequence: TGTGCCAGCAGTTACTCGCGGAGGGGGCGTATGGGGGAAACTAATGAAAAACTGTTTTTT.

The chain recombines TRBV4-2 with TRBJ2-1; 7 bases line up with TRBD1. V was pared by 1 base and J by 9 bases, with 15 bases of the junction left unmatched. CDR3 size: 17 residues. Germline V gene data show CDR1 as LGHNA and CDR2 as YNFKEQ. CDR3 protein: CASSQAATGVGSGEQFF. In DNA form, the CDR3 reads TGTGCCAGCAGCCAAGCAGCCACAGGGGTTGGGTCAGGTGAGCAGTTCTTC.

V is TRBV6-2 or TRBV6-3 and J is TRBJ2-1, with no clear D. The germline V gene encodes CDR1 MNHEY and CDR2 SVGEGT. With 6 bases removed from V and 4 bases from J, the gap between germline ends came to 10 bases. The CDR3 totals 13 residues. The CDR3 nucleotides are TGTGCCAGCAGCCACCTCCGTTACAATGAGCAGTTCTTC. Protein sequence: CASSHLRYNEQFF.

The rearrangement uses TRBV7-8 and TRBJ1-5, with D uncertain. Germline-derived CDR1 and CDR2 are SGHVS and FQNEAQ. The CDR3 is made up of 16 amino acids. Trimming took off 5 bases at V and 2 bases at J, with 16 bases between the two ends. In nucleotides, the CDR3 is TGTGCCAGCAGCGGTCGAGCGGGAGCGGGCAATCAGCCCCAGCATTTT. It translates to CASSGRAGAGNQPQHF.

This chain uses TRBV7-2 with TRBJ2-2; D call uncertain. V was clipped by 1 base and J by 8 bases, with 5 bases between them. Per the germline V gene, CDR1 is SGHTA and CDR2 is FQGNSA. CDR3 length: 12 residues. The CDR3 loop reads CASSLVIGELFF. The CDR3 nucleotides are TGTGCCAGCAGCTTAGTGATAGGGGAGCTGTTTTTT.

This clone was observed a single time. J is TRBJ1-4 and V is TRBV19; TRBD1 is a possible D gene (5 bases). Germline CDR1 reads LNHDA; CDR2 reads SQIVND (reference sequence). The CDR3 runs to 15 residues. Between the trimmed V and J ends, which lost 1 base and 7 bases, there was a span of 13 bases. The CDR3 region has the DNA TGTGCCAGTAGTATAGGGGCGAGGGGAGTTGAAAAACTGTTTTTT. It encodes CASSIGARGVEKLFF.

The chain has TRBV7-9 and TRBJ2-7; maybe TRBD1 (6 bases). Per germline, CDR1 SEHNR and CDR2 FQNEAQ (reference sequence). CDR3 length: 15 amino acids. The germline V and J ends were trimmed by 1 base and 3 bases, with 13 bases remaining between them. CDR3 protein: CASSLEGEVFYEQYF. As DNA, the CDR3 is TGTGCCAGCAGCTTAGAGGGGGAAGTCTTCTACGAGCAGTACTTC.

In this sample, this clone turned up once. The rearrangement uses TRBV27 and TRBJ2-7; possibly TRBD1 for D (5 bases). Looked up from germline, CDR1 is MNHEY and CDR2 is SMNVEV (reference sequence). Trimming left V 2 bases short and J 2 bases short, with 7 bases between. This CDR3 spans 13 amino acids. The CDR3 region is CASSLGRAYEQYF. The CDR3 coding sequence is TGTGCCAGCAGTTTAGGCAGGGCCTACGAGCAGTACTTC.

The rearrangement joins TRBV28 to TRBJ2-1; D is uncertain. Germline V CDR1 and CDR2: MDHEN, SYDVKM. The V end was cut by 5 bases, the J end by 10 bases, with 9 bases between. The CDR3 loop spans 11 amino acids. For the CDR3, the DNA is TGTGCCAGCAGTCCCAGGATAGAGCAGTTCTTC. Its translation: CASSPRIEQFF.

The sample holds a few counts of this clone. V gene TRBV7-9 combines with J gene TRBJ2-1; D gene unclear. V was cut by 6 bases and J by 3 bases, with 9 bases left in between. The CDR3 runs 13 residues. Germline V gene sequence: CDR1 SEHNR, CDR2 FQNEAQ (reference sequence). The chain's CDR3 is CASRQDHYNEQFF. The CDR3 region has the DNA TGTGCCAGCAGACAAGACCACTACAATGAGCAGTTCTTC. The variable domain in full, completed from reference TRBV7-9 and TRBJ2-1, reads DTGVSQNPRHKITKRGQNVTFRCDPISEHNRLYWYRQTLGQGPEFLTYFQNEAQLEKSRLLSDRFSAERPKGSFSTLEIQRTEQGDSAMYLCASRQDHYNEQFFGPGTRLTVL.

The gene calls are TRBV4-1 and TRBJ1-4; perhaps TRBD1 as D (6 bases). The CDR3 sequence is 14 residues long. Deletions cut 6 bases from V and 5 bases from J, with 13 bases between. Per the germline V gene, CDR1 is MGHRA and CDR2 is YSYEKL. In DNA form, the CDR3 reads TGCGCCAGCAGTCAAAGGGGGGAGAATGAAAAACTGTTTTTT. This gives the protein CASSQRGENEKLFF.